The source of this T cell receptor (beta chain) is a study of blood T cell repertoires in COVID-19. In the study overall: Sample material is recorded as cDNA or gDNA derived from T cells, B-cell-depleted T cells, or PBMCs.

The CDR3 covers 14 residues. J gave up 12 bases and V 4 bases, and 11 bases lay outside the gene matches. Germline CDR1 LNHDA, CDR2 SQIVND (reference sequence). Participants' own reports of clinical history determined their cohort assignment. Here immunoSEQ multiplex PCR was the method, and the copy in TCRdb shows in-frame clones only, minus some. Altogether about 300,000 clones are present, roughly 89% being singletons, with the ten largest covering 1.5% to 2%. The V gene is TRBV19, the J gene TRBJ1-4, with TRBD1 matching over 7 bases. Sequenced material: PBMCs or T cells enriched from blood (not recorded which). This TCR came from a woman aged 40 to 49 who had recovered from COVID-19. The CDR3 DNA is TGTGCCAGTAGTAGGGGGGCGACAGGGTTGGAACTGTTTTTT. This codes for CASSRGATGLELFF.